A single sample is the source of the 14 T cell receptor beta chains below, sequenced in a study of OX40 agonist ivuxolimab in advanced cancers. The method behind the library was the immunoSEQ multiplex PCR assay. TCRdb's version of the immuneACCESS table is confined to in-frame rearrangements and falls short of the full clone set. An unresolved V gene accounts for under half of the shortfall where checked; the remainder is of unknown origin. For this sample there are over 85,000 clones; over 85% appear just once. Around 0.27% of the sample comes from the top ten. The source material was CD4+ or CD8+ T cells sorted from blood, sampled in a trial of the OX40 agonist ivuxolimab. Receptor source: an adult with an advanced solid tumor such as melanoma, head and neck, liver or kidney cancer.

The chain uses TRBV28 and TRBJ1-2, with D uncertain. In germline, CDR1 is MDHEN, CDR2 SYDVKM. V dropped 8 bases and J dropped 10 bases, with 14 bases sitting between them. This CDR3 region has 11 residues. CDR3 sequence reads: CASRVRDHYTF. The DNA for the CDR3 is TGTGCCAGCCGGGTGAGGGATCACTACACCTTC.

The CDR3 DNA sequence: TGTGCCAGTAGCCCTCCCGGGACAGGCTCCTACAATGAGCAGTTCTTC. It specifies CASSPPGTGSYNEQFF. The chain has TRBV19 and TRBJ2-1; 8 positions agree with TRBD1. V lost 6 bases to trimming and J lost 0 bases; unmatched junction nucleotides: 7. Germline values: CDR1 LNHDA, CDR2 SQIVND (reference sequence). The CDR3 runs 16 residues.

V usage is TRBV27 and J usage is TRBJ1-2; TRBD1 aligns across 9 bases. The V segment lost 5 bases and the J segment 3 bases; nucleotides outside the gene matches: 4. The CDR3 spans 14 residues. Germline V gene sequence: CDR1 MNHEY, CDR2 SMNVEV (reference sequence). The CDR3 sequence: CASSGDRAYYGYTF. Written as DNA, the CDR3 is TGTGCCAGCAGTGGGGACAGGGCCTACTATGGCTACACCTTC.

The gene calls are TRBV28 and TRBJ1-2; D gene unclear. This CDR3 is 16 amino acids long. Per the germline V gene, CDR1 is MDHEN and CDR2 is SYDVKM. The germline V and J ends were trimmed by 2 bases and 6 bases, with 19 bases remaining between them. CDR3: CASSLGPAAVGNGYTF. Written as DNA, the CDR3 is TGTGCCAGCAGTTTAGGCCCGGCAGCAGTGGGAAATGGCTACACCTTC.

V usage is TRBV5-1 and J usage is TRBJ1-3; D gene unclear. The length of the CDR3 is 13 residues. Trimming stripped 0 bases from V and 4 bases from J, with 5 bases between. From germline, CDR1 is SGHRS and CDR2 YFSETQ. CDR3 residues: CASSLEDGNTIYF. The CDR3 DNA sequence: TGCGCCAGCAGCTTGGAAGACGGAAACACCATATATTTT.

This clone was recorded a few times. The chain couples TRBV18 to TRBJ2-3, with TRBD2 as a possible D gene (6 bases). V lost 3 bases and J 8 bases, leaving 21 bases between the germline ends. This CDR3 region has 16 residues. Germline lookup yields CDR1 KGHSH and CDR2 LQKENI. CDR3 protein: CASSPAQTSLSSTQYF. The CDR3 DNA follows: TGTGCCAGCTCACCCGCTCAGACTAGTCTGAGCAGTACGCAGTATTTT.

CDR3 sequence (DNA): TGTGCCAGCAGTCAAGACAGGGCCTTAAACTATGGCTACACCTTC. This codes for CASSQDRALNYGYTF. V is TRBV7-2 and J is TRBJ1-2; 7 nucleotides match TRBD1. The trim removed 6 bases at V and 2 bases at J, leaving 9 bases unmatched. The V gene's germline CDR1 is SGHTA and CDR2 FQGNSA. The CDR3 is made up of 15 amino acids.

This rearrangement joins TRBV19 to TRBJ1-5, with 10 positions matching TRBD1. Germline lookup yields CDR1 LNHDA and CDR2 SQIVND (reference sequence). The CDR3 sequence is 14 residues long. Trimming cost V 5 bases and J 5 bases; bases outside gene matches: 3. CDR3 region: CASSLDRGYQPQHF. The DNA of the CDR3 is TGTGCCAGTAGTTTGGACAGGGGGTATCAGCCCCAGCATTTT.

This clone has just a few counts. This rearrangement joins TRBV9 to TRBJ2-1; D gene uncertain. CDR3 length equals 13 residues. CDR1 is SGDLS and CDR2 is YYNGEE in the germline V gene. Trimming stripped 0 bases from V and 2 bases from J, with 3 bases between. For the CDR3, the DNA is TGTGCCAGCAGCGTAGGGGCCTACAATGAGCAGTTCTTC. Its protein is CASSVGAYNEQFF.

V gene TRBV10-2 combines with J gene TRBJ1-2, with 9 bases fitting TRBD1. This CDR3 has 14 residues. Germline loops: CDR1 WSHSY, CDR2 SAAADI. V dropped 2 bases and J dropped 7; count of bases not matched to a gene: 5. In DNA, the CDR3 is TGCGCCAGCAGTGAGCGGGACAGGGTTTCTGGCTACACCTTC. As protein: CASSERDRVSGYTF.

This clone has just one count. The rearrangement joins TRBV28 to TRBJ2-7; 7 bases fit TRBD2. CDR1 and CDR2 (germline): MDHEN, SYDVKM. Trimming at V came to 2 bases and at J to 3 bases, leaving 1 base not matched to a gene. This CDR3 is 13 amino acids long. The CDR3 here is CASSLGGGYEQYF. CDR3 nucleotide sequence: TGTGCCAGCAGTTTAGGCGGGGGCTACGAGCAGTACTTC.

The chain uses TRBV9 and TRBJ2-1; 7 positions match TRBD2. The length of the CDR3 is 19 residues. V shed 0 bases and J 1 base; nucleotides not matched to a gene: 13. Germline CDR1 is SGDLS and CDR2 is YYNGEE. The CDR3 spells CASSVGSGRGTTSYNEQFF. The CDR3 nucleotides are TGTGCCAGCAGCGTAGGGTCGGGGAGGGGAACCACGTCCTACAATGAGCAGTTCTTC.

This chain connects TRBV7-3 to TRBJ2-3, with 7 bases matching TRBD1. Germline V gene data show CDR1 as SGHTA and CDR2 as FQGTGA. V trimming: 1 base; J trimming: 1 base; junction bases outside the gene matches: 2. The CDR3 has 15 amino acids. The CDR3 spells CASSLNRGGTDTQYF. The CDR3 DNA sequence: TGTGCCAGCAGCTTAAACAGGGGCGGCACAGATACGCAGTATTTT. The full variable domain, in which reference TRBV7-3 and TRBJ2-3 provide the parts outside the CDR3, is GAGVSQTPSNKVTEKGKYVELRCDPISGHTALYWYRQSLGQGPEFLIYFQGTGAADDSGLPNDRFFAVRPEGSVSTLKIQRTERGDSAVYLCASSLNRGGTDTQYFGPGTRLTVL.

The V gene is TRBV7-2, the J gene TRBJ2-5; possible D gene TRBD1, 6 bases. The germline CDR1 and CDR2 sequences are SGHTA and FQGNSA. The ends were cut back, 6 bases at V and 0 bases at J, with 11 bases in the middle. The CDR3 is made up of 14 amino acids. For the CDR3, the DNA is TGTGCCAGCAGAATGACAGGATACCAAGAGACCCAGTACTTC. This translates into CASRMTGYQETQYF.